These T cell receptor beta chains were read from a single sample in a study of blood T cells in healthy people across ages. TCRdb re-called the 5' RACE reads with MiXCR, one entry per CDR3 protein. The sample carries 780,000 or so distinct CDR3 sequences, just over 55% recorded once. Material: blood. The receptors here all came from a man in his forties in good health. The CDR3 runs from the conserved cysteine through the conserved F or W. The D gene is left open where the match is weak. Clone size is given for some rows only: seen once, a few or many times, or a class if the clone is expanded.

CDR3nt: TGTGCCACCAGCGCGGGCGGACAGGGCTATTCGGGAGAGCAGTTCTTC
CDR3aa: CATSAGGQGYSGEQFF
j_gene: TRBJ2-1
d_gene: TRBD1
abundance: .
v_gene: TRBV24-1

CDR3nt: TGTGCCTGCAGGTCGGACAGGGCCCAAGAGACCCAGTACTTC
CDR3aa: CACRSDRAQETQYF
j_gene: TRBJ2-5
d_gene: TRBD1
abundance: .
v_gene: TRBV12-3/TRBV12-4

CDR3nt: TGTGCCAGCAGCAACCGGACAGGGGGGCGCAGGAACACTGAAGCTTTCTTT
CDR3aa: CASSNRTGGRRNTEAFF
j_gene: TRBJ1-1
d_gene: TRBD1
abundance: .
v_gene: TRBV9

CDR3nt: TGTGCCAGCAGTTTACGAGGATCTCTTAATCAGCCCCAGCATTTT
CDR3aa: CASSLRGSLNQPQHF
j_gene: TRBJ1-5
d_gene: .
abundance: .
v_gene: TRBV12-3/TRBV12-4

CDR3nt: TGTGCCAGCAGCAAAAATCCTTATAATTCACCCCTCCACTTT
CDR3aa: CASSKNPYNSPLHF
j_gene: TRBJ1-6
d_gene: .
abundance: few
v_gene: TRBV21-1

CDR3nt: TGCGCCAGCAGCCCCACCCTAGGACAGGGGTCGACAGATACGCAGTATTTT
CDR3aa: CASSPTLGQGSTDTQYF
j_gene: TRBJ2-3
d_gene: TRBD1
abundance: few
v_gene: TRBV5-1

CDR3nt: TGTGCCTACCCGGGGATGGGACAGCCAAACTATGGCTACACCTTC
CDR3aa: CAYPGMGQPNYGYTF
j_gene: TRBJ1-2
d_gene: TRBD1
abundance: .
v_gene: TRBV30

CDR3nt: TGTGCCAGCAGCGTAGAGATGGGACTCGCACAAAATACGCAGTATTTT
CDR3aa: CASSVEMGLAQNTQYF
j_gene: TRBJ2-3
d_gene: .
abundance: .
v_gene: TRBV9

CDR3nt: TGCAGTGCTGGACTCTTGCGGGAGCAGTACTTC
CDR3aa: CSAGLLREQYF
j_gene: TRBJ2-5
d_gene: TRBD2
abundance: .
v_gene: TRBV20-1

CDR3nt: TGTGCTAGCAGCGCGCTGGGGCCAAGTGGGAACATTCAGTACTTC
CDR3aa: CASSALGPSGNIQYF
j_gene: TRBJ2-4
d_gene: .
abundance: .
v_gene: TRBV7-2

CDR3nt: TGTGCCAGCAGCTTAGACCTGACGCCCAACGTCCTGACTTTC
CDR3aa: CASSLDLTPNVLTF
j_gene: TRBJ2-6
d_gene: .
abundance: .
v_gene: TRBV7-2

CDR3nt: TGCGCCAGCAGCGTAGGACTAGCGTCAAGCAATGAGCAGTTCTTC
CDR3aa: CASSVGLASSNEQFF
j_gene: TRBJ2-1
d_gene: TRBD2
abundance: once
v_gene: TRBV5-1

CDR3nt: TGCAGTGCTAGAAACAGTTTGTACACTGAAGCTTTCTTT
CDR3aa: CSARNSLYTEAFF
j_gene: TRBJ1-1
d_gene: .
abundance: .
v_gene: TRBV20-1

CDR3nt: TGTGCCAGCAGCTTTATTGGGACACTGAGCTCTGGGGCCAACGTCCTGACTTTC
CDR3aa: CASSFIGTLSSGANVLTF
j_gene: TRBJ2-6
d_gene: .
abundance: .
v_gene: TRBV7-2

CDR3nt: TGTGCCAGCAGCCCTATAGGGACAGGGTACGAGCAGTACTTC
CDR3aa: CASSPIGTGYEQYF
j_gene: TRBJ2-7
d_gene: TRBD1
abundance: .
v_gene: TRBV28

CDR3nt: TGCAGTGCCGCGGGCCCCCTGACGGATGAGCAGTTCTTC
CDR3aa: CSAAGPLTDEQFF
j_gene: TRBJ2-1
d_gene: .
abundance: .
v_gene: TRBV20-1

CDR3nt: TGTGCCAGCAGTAGCGGGAACGAGCAGTACTTC
CDR3aa: CASSSGNEQYF
j_gene: TRBJ2-7
d_gene: TRBD2
abundance: .
v_gene: TRBV27

CDR3nt: TGTGCCAGCAGTTTTTTTGACATTCAGTACTTC
CDR3aa: CASSFFDIQYF
j_gene: TRBJ2-4
d_gene: .
abundance: once
v_gene: TRBV28

CDR3nt: TGTGCCAGCAGCTTGTCTGGGTGGCGCGATACGCAGTATTTT
CDR3aa: CASSLSGWRDTQYF
j_gene: TRBJ2-3
d_gene: .
abundance: few
v_gene: TRBV11-2

CDR3nt: TGTGCCAGCAGGGACGGAGAAGACAATGAGCAGTTCTTC
CDR3aa: CASRDGEDNEQFF
j_gene: TRBJ2-1
d_gene: .
abundance: .
v_gene: TRBV7-9

CDR3nt: TGTGCCAGCAGCCCCGCGGACGTCGGCCGGATCTACGAGCAGTACTTC
CDR3aa: CASSPADVGRIYEQYF
j_gene: TRBJ2-7
d_gene: .
abundance: few
v_gene: TRBV7-8

CDR3nt: TGTGCCAGCAGCGGCCGGCGGGGGGGCCCCTACAATGAGCAGTTCTTC
CDR3aa: CASSGRRGGPYNEQFF
j_gene: TRBJ2-1
d_gene: TRBD2
abundance: .
v_gene: TRBV7-6

CDR3nt: TGTGCCAGCAGCAACCCGGGGTGGCAGCAGTACTTC
CDR3aa: CASSNPGWQQYF
j_gene: TRBJ2-7
d_gene: .
abundance: .
v_gene: TRBV21-1

CDR3nt: TGTGCCAGCAGACCAGTTCGACAGGAAGGGGGCTATGGCTACACCTTC
CDR3aa: CASRPVRQEGGYGYTF
j_gene: TRBJ1-2
d_gene: .
abundance: .
v_gene: TRBV6-1

CDR3nt: TGTGCCAGCAGTTTACGCAGGGATAATGAAAAACTGTTTTTT
CDR3aa: CASSLRRDNEKLFF
j_gene: TRBJ1-4
d_gene: .
abundance: few
v_gene: TRBV12-3/TRBV12-4

CDR3nt: TGTGCTAGTGGTTCAGCGGGAGGGAATGAGCAGTACTTC
CDR3aa: CASGSAGGNEQYF
j_gene: TRBJ2-5
d_gene: TRBD2
abundance: .
v_gene: TRBV12-5

CDR3nt: TGTGCCAGCAGACGGGGGCGAAATTCCTACGAGCAGTACTTC
CDR3aa: CASRRGRNSYEQYF
j_gene: TRBJ2-7
d_gene: .
abundance: .
v_gene: TRBV12-3/TRBV12-4

CDR3nt: TGTGCCAGCAGCTTAGTGACAGGGGATGCCGTGCAGTTCTTC
CDR3aa: CASSLVTGDAVQFF
j_gene: TRBJ2-1
d_gene: TRBD1
abundance: .
v_gene: TRBV7-9

CDR3nt: TGTGCCAGCAGCGGGGGACAGGGACGTTGGGCCAACGTCCTGACTTTC
CDR3aa: CASSGGQGRWANVLTF
j_gene: TRBJ2-6
d_gene: TRBD1
abundance: .
v_gene: TRBV5-4

CDR3nt: TGCAGCTTCGATAGAGGAGAGACCCAGTTCTTC
CDR3aa: CSFDRGETQFF
j_gene: TRBJ2-1
d_gene: .
abundance: .
v_gene: TRBV29-1

CDR3nt: TGTGCCAGCAGATATAGGGGACCAACATACGAGCAGTACTTC
CDR3aa: CASRYRGPTYEQYF
j_gene: TRBJ2-7
d_gene: .
abundance: many
v_gene: TRBV27

CDR3nt: TGCAGCGTTGGGCTGCTGACACAAGAGACCCAGTACTTC
CDR3aa: CSVGLLTQETQYF
j_gene: TRBJ2-5
d_gene: .
abundance: .
v_gene: TRBV29-1

CDR3nt: TGTGCCAGCAGATTAAACAGGAGGAACACCGGGGAGCTGTTTTTT
CDR3aa: CASRLNRRNTGELFF
j_gene: TRBJ2-2
d_gene: .
abundance: .
v_gene: TRBV12-3/TRBV12-4

CDR3nt: TGTGCCAGCAGTTGGGACTTAGGGCACCAAGAGACCCAGTACTTC
CDR3aa: CASSWDLGHQETQYF
j_gene: TRBJ2-5
d_gene: .
abundance: few
v_gene: TRBV27

CDR3nt: TGTGCCAGCAGCCTCCAGGGTATAGACACAGATACGCGGTATTTT
CDR3aa: CASSLQGIDTDTRYF
j_gene: TRBJ2-3
d_gene: .
abundance: .
v_gene: TRBV7-2

CDR3nt: TGTGCCAGCAGCCCCGCGGGGATAGATACGCAGTATTTT
CDR3aa: CASSPAGIDTQYF
j_gene: TRBJ2-3
d_gene: .
abundance: .
v_gene: TRBV12-3/TRBV12-4

CDR3nt: TGCGCCAGCAGCCAAGAGGACGGGACAGGGTTAAATGAGCAGTTCTTC
CDR3aa: CASSQEDGTGLNEQFF
j_gene: TRBJ2-1
d_gene: TRBD1
abundance: few
v_gene: TRBV4-3

CDR3nt: TGCAGCGTACGGCGAGGGGGGATATACGAGCAGTACTTC
CDR3aa: CSVRRGGIYEQYF
j_gene: TRBJ2-7
d_gene: .
abundance: .
v_gene: TRBV29-1

CDR3nt: TGTGCCAGCTCACCATTCTCCGGGAGCAACCAAAACAATGAGCAGTTCTTC
CDR3aa: CASSPFSGSNQNNEQFF
j_gene: TRBJ2-1
d_gene: .
abundance: .
v_gene: TRBV18

CDR3nt: TGCAGCGTTTCCACTGAAGCTTTCTTT
CDR3aa: CSVSTEAFF
j_gene: TRBJ1-1
d_gene: .
abundance: .
v_gene: TRBV29-1

CDR3nt: TGTGCCAGCAGCTCCCGGGACAGCGAACGAGAAGCTTTCTTT
CDR3aa: CASSSRDSEREAFF
j_gene: TRBJ1-1
d_gene: TRBD1
abundance: .
v_gene: TRBV7-2

CDR3nt: TGCAGTGCTAGACTAGCGGGACCCGGGGAGCTGTTTTTT
CDR3aa: CSARLAGPGELFF
j_gene: TRBJ2-2
d_gene: TRBD2
abundance: few
v_gene: TRBV20-1

CDR3nt: TGCAGTGCTAGAGATAGCGGTCAGCCCCAGCATTTT
CDR3aa: CSARDSGQPQHF
j_gene: TRBJ1-5
d_gene: .
abundance: .
v_gene: TRBV20-1